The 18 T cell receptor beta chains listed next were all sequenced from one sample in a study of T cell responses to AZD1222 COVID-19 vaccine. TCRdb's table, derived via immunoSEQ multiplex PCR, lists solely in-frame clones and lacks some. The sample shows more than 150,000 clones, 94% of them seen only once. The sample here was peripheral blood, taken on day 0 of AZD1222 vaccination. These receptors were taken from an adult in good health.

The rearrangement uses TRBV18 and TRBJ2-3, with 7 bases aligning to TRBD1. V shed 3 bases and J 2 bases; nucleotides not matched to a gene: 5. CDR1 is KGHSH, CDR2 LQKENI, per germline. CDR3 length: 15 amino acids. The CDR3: CASSPSGQITDTQYF. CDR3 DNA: TGTGCCAGCTCACCCTCGGGACAGATCACAGATACGCAGTATTTT.

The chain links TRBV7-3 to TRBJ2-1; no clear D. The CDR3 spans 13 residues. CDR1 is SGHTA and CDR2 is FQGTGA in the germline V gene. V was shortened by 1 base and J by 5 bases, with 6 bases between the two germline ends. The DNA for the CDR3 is TGTGCCAGCAGCTTAATGGCTGACAATGAGCAGTTCTTC. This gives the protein CASSLMADNEQFF.

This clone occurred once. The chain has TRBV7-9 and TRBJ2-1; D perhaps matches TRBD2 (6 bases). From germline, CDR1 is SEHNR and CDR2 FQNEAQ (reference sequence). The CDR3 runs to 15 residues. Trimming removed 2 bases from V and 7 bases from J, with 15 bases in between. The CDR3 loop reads CASSLWVGGENEQFF. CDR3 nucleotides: TGTGCCAGCAGCTTATGGGTGGGAGGTGAGAATGAGCAGTTCTTC.

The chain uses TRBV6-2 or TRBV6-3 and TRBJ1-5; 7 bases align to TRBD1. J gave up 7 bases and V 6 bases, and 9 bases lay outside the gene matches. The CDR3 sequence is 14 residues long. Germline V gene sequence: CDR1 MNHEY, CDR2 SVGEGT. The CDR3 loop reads CASSPDRVAQPQHF. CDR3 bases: TGTGCCAGCAGCCCCGACAGGGTGGCCCAGCCCCAGCATTTT.

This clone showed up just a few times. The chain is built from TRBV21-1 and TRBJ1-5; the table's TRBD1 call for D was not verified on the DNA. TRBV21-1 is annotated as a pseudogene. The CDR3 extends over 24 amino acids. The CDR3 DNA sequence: TGTGCCAGCAGCAAGGCCGACCATCATTCTCCCACGGGACAGGGCGTTAGGAGCAATCAGCCCCAGCATTTT. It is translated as CASSKADHHSPTGQGVRSNQPQHF.

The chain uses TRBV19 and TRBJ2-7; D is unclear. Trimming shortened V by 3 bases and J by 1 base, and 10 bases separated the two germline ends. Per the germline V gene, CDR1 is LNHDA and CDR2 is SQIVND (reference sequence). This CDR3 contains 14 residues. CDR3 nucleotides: TGTGCCAGTAGTATGACCCCGAGTTCCTACGAGCAGTACTTC. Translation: CASSMTPSSYEQYF. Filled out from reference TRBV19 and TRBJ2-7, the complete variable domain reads DGGITQSPKYLFRKEGQNVTLSCEQNLNHDAMYWYRQDPGQGLRLIYYSQIVNDFQKGDIAEGYSVSREKKESFPLTVTSAQKNPTAFYLCASSMTPSSYEQYFGPGTRLTVT.

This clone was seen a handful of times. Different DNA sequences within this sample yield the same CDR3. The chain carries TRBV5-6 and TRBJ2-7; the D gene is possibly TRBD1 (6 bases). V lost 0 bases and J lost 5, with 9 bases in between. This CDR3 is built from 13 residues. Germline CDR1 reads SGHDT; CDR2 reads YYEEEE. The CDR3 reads CASSLVQGHEQYF. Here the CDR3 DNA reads TGTGCCAGCAGCTTGGTACAGGGCCACGAGCAGTACTTC.

This chain's CDR3 is CASSLGQGTEAFF. CDR3 DNA: TGTGCCAGCAGCTTAGGACAGGGCACTGAAGCTTTCTTT. V is TRBV7-2 and J is TRBJ1-1; 7 nucleotides agree with TRBD1. Germline assignment: CDR1 SGHTA and CDR2 FQGNSA. The CDR3 is made up of 13 amino acids. J gave up 4 bases and V 1 base, and 0 bases lay outside the gene matches.

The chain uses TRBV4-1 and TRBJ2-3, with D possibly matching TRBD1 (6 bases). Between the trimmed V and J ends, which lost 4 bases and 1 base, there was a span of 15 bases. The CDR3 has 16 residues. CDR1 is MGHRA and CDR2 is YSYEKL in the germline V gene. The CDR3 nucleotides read TGCGCCAGCAGCCTTAAGGAAGGGGGTGGCACAGATACGCAGTATTTT. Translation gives CASSLKEGGGTDTQYF.

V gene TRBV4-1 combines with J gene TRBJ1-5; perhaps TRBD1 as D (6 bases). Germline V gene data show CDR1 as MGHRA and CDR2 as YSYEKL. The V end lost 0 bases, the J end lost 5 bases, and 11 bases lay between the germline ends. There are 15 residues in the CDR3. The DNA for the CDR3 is TGCGCCAGCAGCCAAGATAGTCAGGGGTATCAGCCCCAGCATTTT. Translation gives CASSQDSQGYQPQHF.

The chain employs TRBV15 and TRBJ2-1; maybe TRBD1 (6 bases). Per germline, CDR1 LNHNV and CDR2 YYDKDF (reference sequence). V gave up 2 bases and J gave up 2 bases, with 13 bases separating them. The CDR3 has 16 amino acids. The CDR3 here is CATSRPQTGPYNEQFF. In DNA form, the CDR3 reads TGTGCCACCAGCAGACCGCAGACAGGCCCCTACAATGAGCAGTTCTTC.

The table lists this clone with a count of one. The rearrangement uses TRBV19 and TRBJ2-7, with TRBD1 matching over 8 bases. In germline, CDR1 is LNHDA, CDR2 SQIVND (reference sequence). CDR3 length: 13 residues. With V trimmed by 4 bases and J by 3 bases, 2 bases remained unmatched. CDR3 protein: CASSKTGVYEQYF. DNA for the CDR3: TGTGCCAGTAGTAAGACAGGGGTCTACGAGCAGTACTTC.

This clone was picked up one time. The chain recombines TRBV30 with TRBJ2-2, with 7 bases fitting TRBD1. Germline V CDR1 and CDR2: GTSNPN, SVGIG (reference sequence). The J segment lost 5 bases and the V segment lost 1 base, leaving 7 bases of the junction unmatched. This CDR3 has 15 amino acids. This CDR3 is CAWSETQGITGELFF. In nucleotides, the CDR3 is TGTGCCTGGAGTGAGACACAGGGGATTACCGGGGAGCTGTTTTTT.

Here the CDR3 DNA reads TGTGCCAGCAGCTTGGCAGTGTATAGCAATCAGCCCCAGCATTTT. Its translation is CASSLAVYSNQPQHF. The chain uses TRBV5-8 and TRBJ1-5; D ambiguous. The length of the CDR3 is 15 residues. Deletions cut 0 bases from V and 0 bases from J, with 7 bases between. Germline lookup yields CDR1 SGHTS and CDR2 YDEGEE. The whole variable domain, filled in from reference TRBV5-8 and TRBJ1-5, reads EAGVTQSPTHLIKTRGQQATLRCSPISGHTSVYWYQQALGLGLQFLLWYDEGEERNRGNFPPRFSGRQFPNYSSELNVNALELEDSALYLCASSLAVYSNQPQHFGDGTRLSIL.

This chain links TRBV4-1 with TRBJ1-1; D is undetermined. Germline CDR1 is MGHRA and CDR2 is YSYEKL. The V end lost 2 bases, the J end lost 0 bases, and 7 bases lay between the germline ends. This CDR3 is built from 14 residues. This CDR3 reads CASSQFTVNTEAFF. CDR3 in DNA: TGCGCCAGCAGCCAATTTACAGTGAACACTGAAGCTTTCTTT.

The CDR3 protein is CASSLTHLNTEAFF. The DNA for the CDR3 is TGTGCCAGCAGCCTTACCCACTTGAACACTGAAGCTTTCTTT. The gene calls are TRBV5-8 and TRBJ1-1, with unresolved D. CDR3 length: 14 amino acids. Trimming shortened V by 4 bases and J by 0 bases, and 10 bases separated the two germline ends. CDR1 and CDR2 (germline): SGHTS, YDEGEE.

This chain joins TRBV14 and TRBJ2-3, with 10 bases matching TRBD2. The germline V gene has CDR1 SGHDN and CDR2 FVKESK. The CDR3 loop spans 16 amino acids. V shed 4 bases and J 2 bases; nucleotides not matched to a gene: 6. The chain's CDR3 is CASSPETSGFTDTQYF. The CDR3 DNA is TGTGCCAGCAGCCCAGAGACTAGCGGGTTCACAGATACGCAGTATTTT.

CDR3 loop: CSVSPTWGNEQFF. The CDR3 DNA is TGCAGCGTAAGCCCGACCTGGGGCAATGAGCAGTTCTTC. The chain combines TRBV29-1 with TRBJ2-1; D remains ambiguous. The V gene lost 6 bases and the J gene lost 6 bases, with 15 bases spanning the gap. The germline V gene encodes CDR1 SQVTM and CDR2 ANQGSEA. CDR3 length: 13 residues.